This T cell receptor beta chain was sequenced in a study of T cell responses to AZD1222 COVID-19 vaccine. General study findings and limits: Repertoire collection took place solely once the T cell response had peaked.

Germline V CDR1 and CDR2: SGHNT, YENEEA. The V end lost 5 bases, the J end lost 2 bases, and 10 bases lay between the germline ends. CDR3 size: 13 residues. With regard to this clone: Its target is unknown.

Data came from immunoSEQ multiplex PCR; TCRdb stores just in-frame clones and leaves some out. The sample lists 20,000 to 30,000 clones, about nine tenths occurring once. The chain couples TRBV11-3 to TRBJ2-7; D is possibly TRBD2 (5 bases). Sequenced here: peripheral blood, sampled 28 days after the second AZD1222 dose. The TCR originated in an adult who received the AZD1222 COVID-19 vaccine. The CDR3 DNA sequence: TGTGCCAGCAGCACGAGGGCCCCCTACGAGCAGTACTTC. It codes for CASSTRAPYEQYF.